This T cell receptor (beta chain) is drawn from a study of blood T cell repertoires in COVID-19. The wider study: The study drew acute and convalescent COVID-19 samples from the United States, Italy and Spain. PBMCs, B-cell-depleted T cells, or T cells provided the cDNA or gDNA that made up the material.

Trimming took 0 bases from V and 8 from J, leaving 9 bases between them. This CDR3 has 13 residues. Per germline, CDR1 SGHTA and CDR2 FQGNSA. As processed by the authors: Reference gene primers were amplified, and this amplification served to estimate nucleated cell counts. The protocol was immunoSEQ multiplex PCR, while the TCRdb copy is restricted to in-frame clones and leaves out a portion. V, J and clone size reflect that table, while D and trimming were determined from the DNA. This sample carries 80,000 to 90,000 clones, around 82% of them seen once, and the ten largest clones take 2.5% to 3.5%. Patients from Seattle were sampled longitudinally, starting during active infection.

The TCR was taken from a woman at least 80 years old with COVID-19, enrolled during active disease. V usage is TRBV7-2 and J usage is TRBJ2-3; TRBD2 is a possible D gene (5 bases). Sequencing was done on a sample of peripheral blood. CDR3: CASSLARVTTQYF. Written as DNA, the CDR3 is TGTGCCAGCAGCTTAGCGCGGGTCACTACGCAGTATTTT.